Below are 7 T cell receptor beta chains sequenced from a single sample in a study of T cell responses to AZD1222 COVID-19 vaccine. Profiled with immunoSEQ multiplex PCR; TCRdb holds only in-frame clones, not every one. Among about 75,000 clones listed, roughly 87% were seen once. The sample here was peripheral blood, taken 28 days after the second AZD1222 dose. These receptors came from an adult who received the AZD1222 COVID-19 vaccine.

The chain combines TRBV3-1 (or the pseudogene TRBV3-2) with TRBJ1-1; 12 nucleotides agree with TRBD1. V gave up 4 bases and J gave up 11 bases; unmatched junction bases: 8. The CDR3 runs to 14 residues. Germline values: CDR1 LGHDT, CDR2 YNNKEL (reference sequence). CDR3 amino acids: CASSPRDRGLLAFF. For the CDR3, the DNA is TGTGCCAGCAGCCCCCGGGACAGGGGGCTGTTGGCTTTCTTT.

The V call is TRBV12-3 or TRBV12-4, the J call TRBJ1-1; D gene ambiguous. The CDR3 is made up of 12 amino acids. V dropped 6 bases and J dropped 4 bases, with 9 bases sitting between them. The CDR3 sequence is CASSYRPTEAFF. In DNA form, the CDR3 reads TGTGCCAGCAGCTACCGCCCCACTGAAGCTTTCTTT.

The chain couples TRBV3-1 (or the pseudogene TRBV3-2) to TRBJ2-3; D remains ambiguous. The V end was cut by 3 bases, the J end by 4 bases, with 11 bases between. The germline V gene has CDR1 LGHDT and CDR2 YNNKEL (reference sequence). This CDR3 region has 14 residues. Written as DNA, the CDR3 is TGTGCCAGCAGCCAGACTGATGGGGCAGATACGCAGTATTTT. It yields the protein CASSQTDGADTQYF.

The rearrangement links TRBV9 to TRBJ1-3; D uncertain. The germline V gene encodes CDR1 SGDLS and CDR2 YYNGEE. The V gene lost 3 bases and the J gene lost 0 bases, with 7 bases spanning the gap. This CDR3 is built from 14 residues. For the CDR3, the DNA is TGTGCCAGCAGCGGTGGGGACTCTGGAAACACCATATATTTT. Translation: CASSGGDSGNTIYF.

The chain employs TRBV29-1 and TRBJ1-4; D remains unclear. This CDR3 contains 13 residues. Germline V gene lookup returns CDR1 SQVTM and CDR2 ANQGSEA. Between the trimmed V and J ends, which lost 4 bases and 6 bases, there was a span of 12 bases. CDR3 sequence: CSVAISGDEKLFF. CDR3 bases: TGCAGCGTTGCAATATCGGGTGATGAAAAACTGTTTTTT.

The V call is TRBV14, the J call TRBJ1-1, with D hard to call. The CDR3 runs 13 residues. CDR1 is SGHDN, CDR2 FVKESK, per germline. V gave up 3 bases and J gave up 5 bases, with 10 bases separating them. CDR3 residues: CASSHWSGTEAFF. DNA for the CDR3: TGTGCCAGCAGCCATTGGTCGGGGACTGAAGCTTTCTTT.

The table lists this clone with a few counts. J is TRBJ1-5 and V is TRBV28, with D perhaps matching TRBD1 (6 bases). The germline gives CDR1 MDHEN, CDR2 SYDVKM. This CDR3 comprises 20 residues. Trimming pared 5 bases from V and 9 bases from J, leaving 35 bases between. CDR3 nucleotide sequence: TGTGCCAGCAGTGCTCGACAGGACGCTCCAAATTATGGGGTGGCTCCGCCCCAGCATTTT. Translation gives CASSARQDAPNYGVAPPQHF. The whole variable domain, filled in from reference TRBV28 and TRBJ1-5, reads DVKVTQSSRYLVKRTGEKVFLECVQDMDHENMFWYRQDPGLGLRLIYFSYDVKMKEKGDIPEGYSVSREKKERFSLILESASTNQTSMYLCASSARQDAPNYGVAPPQHFGDGTRLSIL.